This T cell receptor (beta chain) derives from a study of cytomegalovirus exposure and HLA in healthy donors. Whole-study context: Out of around 360 genotyped donors, roughly 78% belonged to the Caucasian-associated ancestry cluster. Broader study findings: Productive rates of about 87% or about 30% were seen for most TCR beta V segments in an earlier analysis.

With respect to this clone: What it binds is not known.

The study ran its PCR with 60 Vbeta and 13 Jbeta primers. The table came from immunoSEQ multiplex PCR; TCRdb's copy has only in-frame clones and leaves some out. Among 150,000 to 200,000 clones listed, approximately 77% were seen once. Germline V gene sequence: CDR1 SGHRS, CDR2 YFSETQ. V was pared by 4 bases and J by 7 bases, with 9 bases of the junction left unmatched. The CDR3 is 14 amino acids. The chain has TRBV5-1 and TRBJ2-5; 8 bases are shared with TRBD1. The sample was PBMCs. This clonotype was obtained from a male donor in good health and CMV-seropositive. The CDR3 DNA reads as TGCGCCAGCAGCGAATCGACAGGGGCGGGGACCCAGTACTTC. This sequence encodes CASSESTGAGTQYF.